This entry concerns a single T cell receptor (beta chain). Only a few counts were recorded for this clone. Its binding antigen is unknown. No much larger clone exists at a distance of one base, and base qualities are not known. The junction shows trimming of 6 bases on V and 4 bases on J, plus 13 bases between the germline ends. The CDR3 runs 14 amino acids, cysteine and phenylalanine included. This entry keeps only the CDR3 DNA: 42 bases, framed from base 1. Taken from the germline V gene, the CDR1 and CDR2 loops are MNHEY and SVGAGI. In total, 630 or so healthy bone marrow donors made up the cohort. Cohort members were all nominally healthy when sampled, although unrecorded immune exposures were likely present. The donor was CMV seronegative and belonged to the group of 320 or so seronegative cohort members. A peripheral blood sample was collected from each donor, and TCR beta sequencing was performed on peripheral blood mononuclear cells. Genomic DNA extraction from the blood cell samples was performed with the Qiagen DNeasy Blood Extraction Kit.

The source of the sample is a study of cytomegalovirus exposure and HLA in healthy donors (dated by TCRdb to the late 2010s). Turning to the overall study: An earlier analysis of approximately 640 of the donors reported about 290 Gb of sequence data and around 120 million unique TCR beta sequences from some 180 million T cells. Roughly 290 gigabases of sequencing data and roughly 81 million unique TCR sequences made up an early release that covered roughly 670 HLA-typed donors. Of the roughly 400 genotyped donors, 65% to 90% fell in the genetic ancestry cluster associated with self-reported Caucasian donors. The study aimed to test whether cataloging public T cell receptors could reveal signatures of past pathogen exposure. Using immunosequencing, the study profiled T cell repertoires from approximately 700 subjects and related those repertoires to cytomegalovirus serostatus. A separate validation cohort of about 110 different subjects was used in addition to the roughly 670-subject first cohort. To predict cytomegalovirus infection status, the study brought together high-throughput TCR immunosequencing, statistical association of individual TCRs with disease status, and machine learning. A later analysis re-examined previously published TCR beta repertoires from 500 to 700 donors and added high-resolution HLA genotyping to investigate patterns of TCR occurrence. Rather than using new phenotypic data, the later analysis identified candidate immune exposures from TCR beta sequences and from how often those sequences occurred across donors. To decide whether each TCR beta V gene segment behaved as functional or pseudogenic, an earlier analysis of some 540 of the donors relied on high-throughput TCR beta sequencing. Donor age, sex, ethnicity and CMV serostatus were compiled together with the repertoire data. In a later genetic analysis, genome-wide SNP genotypes for about 55% of the roughly 700 donors were used, and that subset was treated as a discovery cohort. All discovery cohort repertoires had been generated using a single sequencing platform. HLA typing covered class I and class II loci at four-digit resolution. Typing coverage differed by locus: A, B, C, DRB1 and DQB1 were typed in roughly 620-630 donors, DQA1 in approximately 520, DPA1 in approximately 610, and DPB1 in 472. Because of strong linkage in the cohort, roughly five DR-DQ haplotypes were treated as single units for association and clustering. Among a few hundred genotyped donors of the cohort, an average of approximately 250,000 unique TCR beta nucleotide sequences were sequenced per donor, roughly 20% of them non-productive.

The library was made by the immunoSEQ multiplex PCR assay. For the multiplex PCR, a mixture combining 60 forward primers for TCR Vbeta segments and 13 reverse primers for TCR Jbeta segments was used. The CDR3 region of rearranged TCR beta genes was amplified from genomic DNA with a multiplex PCR assay. Amplified TCR beta libraries were sequenced as 87-base-pair reads on the Illumina HiSeq System. The original pipeline was this. In a later analysis, roughly 80 million unique TCR beta chains were counted across the approximately 640 repertoires, and roughly 10 million of these chains were shared by at least two donors. A nearest-neighbor algorithm error-corrected the raw reads and collapsed the reads into unique sequences, merging closely related sequences to remove PCR and sequencing errors. V, D and J gene segments were assigned by aligning CDR3 sequences to IMGT reference sequences. For a sequence to be retained, a match of at least six nucleotides to both a V gene segment and a J gene segment was required. A rearrangement counted as productive if the CDR3 had no stop codons and remained in frame with V and J, and every other rearrangement counted as non-productive. Following IMGT convention, CDR3 was defined as the stretch from the second conserved V-encoded cysteine to the conserved J-encoded phenylalanine. The earlier analysis of roughly 590 of the donors excluded any sequence lacking an unambiguous match to a single V gene segment. An earlier analysis of 450 to 650 of the donors called V segments functional above 56.7% productive rearrangements and segregating when the between-donor standard deviation exceeded 5%. A statistical classification framework was developed to diagnose cytomegalovirus status using the catalog of TCR beta chain sequences. In a later analysis, V and J genes were assigned by comparing TCR nucleotide sequences against IMGT/GENE-DB human TR gene sequences. In a later analysis, CDR3 sequences and most-parsimonious VDJ recombination scenarios were assigned using the TCRdist pipeline. In a later analysis, each TCR beta chain was defined by its CDR3 amino acid sequence together with its V-gene family, and reads without a unique V-gene family were excluded. A later analysis removed 592 highly shared, low-generation-probability nucleotide sequences to deal with suspected cross-contamination and a sequencing artifact. In a later analysis, a clonal expansion index for each public chain was calculated from normalized within-repertoire ranks of inferred template counts. In a later analysis, generation probabilities were computed with a VDJ recombination model fitted to out-of-frame rearrangements, and the resulting probabilities were checked against IGoR. In a later analysis, hypergeometric tests were used to score TCR-TCR, TCR-HLA and TCR-CMV co-occurrence, with a repertoire-size bias correction applied to TCR pairs. To estimate false discovery rates, a later analysis permuted the HLA or CMV assignments 20 times. In a later analysis, co-occurring TCRs were grouped using DBSCAN, and TCRdist sequence similarity was added for clustering within HLA-allele-positive subsets. Repertoires with fewer than 30,000 or more than 120,000 public chains were left out of co-occurrence clustering, as were five repertoires with anomalous nucleotide sharing. TCRdb provides this immuneACCESS table in a form limited to in-frame rearrangements. Some clones are lacking; in checked studies, under half of them reflect an unresolved V gene, and why the rest are absent is not known. The V and J calls and clone size come from that table; D and trimming were worked out from the DNA. The sample table holds hundreds of thousands of clones, of which over 60% were seen once. 0.6% to 0.7% of the sample is taken by the ten largest.

The full study reports these points: A further reported finding was that TCR beta sequences accurately predicted the HLA-A and HLA-B alleles for most subjects in the first cohort. In a later analysis, several top co-occurrence clusters were reported to appear linked to parvovirus B19, influenza, CMV and Epstein-Barr virus. In a later analysis, 16,951 TCR beta sequences were associated with specific HLA alleles at a false discovery rate of 0.05. A total of fewer than 200 TCR beta chains were listed by the study as associated with cytomegalovirus. Because HLA typing was unavailable for some donors at each locus, only the typed subset was used in association tests. Linkage disequilibrium might explain the correlated functional status among segregating V segments, but an unknown experimental factor could not be ruled out. Presence/absence analyses assumed roughly uniform sequencing depth across donors, an assumption that may not hold. A later genetic analysis associated a missense DCLRE1C variant with V-gene and J-gene trimming of TCR beta chains, and an independent cohort replicated the association. A later analysis found that TCR association rates varied across HLA loci, with DRB1 alleles showing the most associated TCRs and HLA-C alleles the fewest. A later analysis found that HLA-associated TCR beta chains were more clonally expanded and had lower generation probabilities than equally common non-associated chains. According to a later genetic analysis, donors in an Asian-associated ancestry cluster had fewer N-insertions in productive TCRs than the roughly 700-donor mean. Only TCR beta chains were sequenced in this cohort, and the absence of alpha or paired-chain data limited detectable features. A few of the identified cytomegalovirus-associated TCR beta chains were confirmed in vitro to be specific for cytomegalovirus antigens. Some IMGT-functional V segments, including TRBV6-2 and TRBV6-3, could not be distinguished by the 87-base-pair reads and were therefore excluded. CMV serostatus was the only immune exposure information available for the cohort. Most TCR sequences were observed very rarely across donors, whereas some public TCRs were present in many individuals. In both the original and validation cohorts, the classifier was reported to diagnose cytomegalovirus status with high specificity and sensitivity. A cluster of highly shared sequence variants was judged likely to be a technical artifact of the sequencing pipeline. In an earlier analysis of some 550 of the donors, most TCR beta V segments were observed in productive rearrangements about 87% or about 30% of the time, broadly matching IMGT annotations. It was suggested by the authors that the approach could potentially be generalized to other disease states and immunological phenotypes. When HLA alleles, especially DR and DQ, strongly co-occurred, TCR associations were difficult to assign to individual alleles. Most CMV-associated TCR beta chains appeared to be HLA-restricted in a later analysis, and the HLA associations seemed to be driven largely by CMV exposure. Because counts were too low, about 18 rarely observed V segments, including chromosome 9 orphons, were excluded from the earlier analysis of about 500 of the donors.

This chain joins TRBV6-5 to TRBJ1-5, with no confident D gene call. Sequenced material: PBMCs. This sequence originates from a man aged 18 to 30 in good health and CMV-seronegative. The sequenced DNA is TGTGCCAGCAGCCGGACGGGGATTAATCAGCCCCAGCATTTT. Translated, it gives CASSRTGINQPQHF.